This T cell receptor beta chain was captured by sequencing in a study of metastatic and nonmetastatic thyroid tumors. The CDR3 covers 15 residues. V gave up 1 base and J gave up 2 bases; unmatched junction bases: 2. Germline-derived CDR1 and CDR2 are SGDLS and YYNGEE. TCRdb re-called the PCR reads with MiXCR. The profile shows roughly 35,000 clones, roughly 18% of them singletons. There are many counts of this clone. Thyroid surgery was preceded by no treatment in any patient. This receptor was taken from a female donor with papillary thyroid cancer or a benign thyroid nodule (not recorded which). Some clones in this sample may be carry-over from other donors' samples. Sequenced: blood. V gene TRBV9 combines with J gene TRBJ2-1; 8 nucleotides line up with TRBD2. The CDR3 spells CASSVSGRPYNEQFF. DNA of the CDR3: TGTGCCAGCAGCGTAAGCGGGAGACCCTACAATGAGCAGTTCTTC.